Each of the 23 T cell receptor beta chains below was sequenced from the same sample in a study of technical replicates of blood from a few donors. Only in-frame clones appear in the TCRdb table, and some are missing; sequencing was by immunoSEQ multiplex PCR. The sample includes approximately 53,000 clones, approximately 95% of them seen just once. Sequencing was carried out using T cells isolated from PBMCs. The receptors originated from a human donor in good health.

The chain joins TRBV5-1 to TRBJ1-4; a possible D gene is TRBD1 (6 bases). The germline V gene encodes CDR1 SGHRS and CDR2 YFSETQ. The CDR3 extends over 15 amino acids. Between the trimmed V and J ends, which lost 6 bases and 7 bases, there was a span of 19 bases. The CDR3 sequence is CASNVGAGGSEKLFF. CDR3 bases: TGCGCCAGCAATGTGGGGGCTGGGGGTAGTGAAAAACTGTTTTTT.

V and J are TRBV6-5 and TRBJ2-7; weak D call: TRBD1 (5 bases). Germline V CDR1 and CDR2: MNHEY, SVGAGI. The CDR3 runs 13 residues. V lost 6 bases, J lost 0 bases, and 9 bases lay in between. In nucleotides, the CDR3 is TGTGCCAGCAGACCCGACAGCTCCTACGAGCAGTACTTC. This gives the protein CASRPDSSYEQYF.

The gene calls are TRBV7-9 and TRBJ1-4; D uncertain. The CDR3 spans 17 residues. V gave up 10 bases and J gave up 0 bases, with 21 bases separating them. Germline CDR1 is SEHNR and CDR2 is FQNEAQ (reference sequence). The CDR3 here is CATNRGPKATTNEKLFF. The CDR3, as DNA: TGTGCCACCAACCGAGGTCCCAAAGCGACAACTAATGAAAAACTGTTTTTT.

The V and J genes are TRBV29-1 and TRBJ1-1, with D maybe TRBD1 (5 bases). V lost 7 bases, J lost 1 base, and 13 bases lay in between. This CDR3 is built from 13 residues. Looked up from germline, CDR1 is SQVTM and CDR2 is ANQGSEA. CDR3 nucleotide sequence: TGCAGCGCCTCCTGGGGGGGGAACACTGAAGCTTTCTTT. Protein product: CSASWGGNTEAFF.

The rearrangement links TRBV7-3 to TRBJ2-7, with D possibly matching TRBD1 (6 bases). Germline CDR1 and CDR2: SGHTA and FQGTGA. Trimming took 5 bases from V and 0 from J, leaving 11 bases between them. The length of the CDR3 is 14 residues. CDR3: CASSPRGTSYEQYF. The CDR3 nucleotides read TGTGCCAGCAGCCCGAGGGGGACCTCCTACGAGCAGTACTTC.

This clone was counted a single time. The gene calls are TRBV29-1 and TRBJ2-5, with 14 bases lining up with TRBD2. V lost 4 bases, J lost 6 bases, and 4 bases stayed unmatched. This CDR3 has 14 residues. Germline-derived CDR1 and CDR2 are SQVTM and ANQGSEA. CDR3 residues: CSVVTSGRAKTQYF. The CDR3 region has the DNA TGCAGCGTTGTGACTAGCGGGAGGGCGAAGACCCAGTACTTC.

The rearrangement links TRBV6-5 to TRBJ2-2, with D possibly being TRBD2 (5 bases). V lost 0 bases and J lost 5, with 7 bases in between. Per germline, CDR1 MNHEY and CDR2 SVGAGI. The CDR3 has 14 residues. The chain's CDR3 is CASSYSAGTGELFF. The CDR3 region has the DNA TGTGCCAGCAGTTACTCGGCGGGTACCGGGGAGCTGTTTTTT.

The chain links TRBV19 to TRBJ1-1; 7 bases agree with TRBD1. Germline-derived CDR1 and CDR2 are LNHDA and SQIVND (reference sequence). This CDR3 region has 15 residues. V lost 5 bases and J lost 1; bases outside the gene matches: 7. The CDR3 loop reads CASSPGTVQNTEAFF. In DNA, the CDR3 is TGTGCCAGTAGTCCGGGGACAGTCCAGAACACTGAAGCTTTCTTT.

The chain couples TRBV6-1 to TRBJ2-3; 10 nucleotides agree with TRBD1. Germline assignment: CDR1 MNHNS and CDR2 SASEGT. CDR3 length: 14 residues. After removal of 6 bases from V and 5 bases from J, the junction contained 5 bases not matched to a gene. As DNA, the CDR3 is TGTGCCAGCAGCCAGACAGGGGGCAGAGATACGCAGTATTTT. This sequence encodes CASSQTGGRDTQYF.

V usage is TRBV27 and J usage is TRBJ2-5, with 7 bases identical to TRBD2. The CDR3 spans 12 residues. The V segment lost 6 bases and the J segment 7 bases; nucleotides outside the gene matches: 5. Germline values: CDR1 MNHEY, CDR2 SMNVEV (reference sequence). CDR3: CASRGPGGTQYF. In DNA, the CDR3 is TGTGCCAGCAGAGGACCGGGGGGGACCCAGTACTTC.

The sample holds one count of this clone. The chain employs TRBV29-1 and TRBJ2-1; D is unclear. Between the trimmed V and J ends, which lost 4 bases and 5 bases, there was a span of 15 bases. Germline CDR1 reads SQVTM; CDR2 reads ANQGSEA. The CDR3 contains 14 residues. The CDR3 spells CSVGHRSVHNEQFF. DNA for the CDR3: TGCAGCGTTGGACACAGATCTGTCCACAATGAGCAGTTCTTC.

This chain joins TRBV12-5 and TRBJ1-1; tentatively, D is TRBD1 (6 bases). CDR1 is LGHNT, CDR2 FRNRAP, per germline. CDR3 length equals 15 residues. V was clipped by 1 base and J by 3 bases, with 12 bases between them. The DNA of the CDR3 is TGTGCTAGTGGTTTGGACCTCTCAGGGGACACTGAAGCTTTCTTT. Protein: CASGLDLSGDTEAFF.

The rearrangement uses TRBV11-3 and TRBJ2-3, with 11 bases aligning to TRBD1. After removal of 8 bases from V and 4 bases from J, the junction contained 11 bases not matched to a gene. This CDR3 is 16 amino acids long. Germline V lookup: CDR1 SGHNT, CDR2 YENEEA. The DNA of the CDR3 is TGTGCCAGCCGCGGCGGGGGGACAGGGGGGGCAGATACGCAGTATTTT. It translates to CASRGGGTGGADTQYF.

This chain joins TRBV2 and TRBJ1-5, with TRBD1 matching over 8 bases. Germline loops: CDR1 SNHLY, CDR2 FYNNEI. The ends lost 3 bases at V and 1 base at J; junction bases unmatched: 8. The CDR3 length is 17 residues. In DNA, the CDR3 is TGTGCCAGCAGTGACCAGGACAGGGAGGTGAGCAATCAGCCCCAGCATTTT. Translating gives CASSDQDREVSNQPQHF.

The chain's CDR3 is CAWERLAVNTGELFF. CDR3 nucleotide sequence: TGTGCCTGGGAACGACTAGCGGTGAACACCGGGGAGCTGTTTTTT. This chain joins TRBV30 and TRBJ2-2; 9 positions agree with TRBD2. The germline gives CDR1 GTSNPN, CDR2 SVGIG (reference sequence). The CDR3 totals 15 residues. Unmatched junction bases numbered 5, after V lost 5 bases and J lost 1 base.

This clone has just one count. The chain employs TRBV6-5 and TRBJ2-3; D is possibly TRBD1 (6 bases). The CDR3 runs to 13 residues. CDR1 MNHEY and CDR2 SVGAGI come from the germline V gene. Deletions cut 7 bases from V and 2 bases from J, with 10 bases between. The DNA for the CDR3 is TGTGCCAGCACTGGACAGACCACAGATACGCAGTATTTT. Translation gives CASTGQTTDTQYF.

The J gene is TRBJ2-2, the V gene TRBV6-5, with 8 bases lining up with TRBD1. This CDR3 contains 14 residues. V shed 6 bases and J 4 bases; nucleotides not matched to a gene: 4. The germline V gene has CDR1 MNHEY and CDR2 SVGAGI. CDR3 region: CASRNQGATGELFF. The DNA for the CDR3 is TGTGCCAGCAGAAACCAGGGGGCCACCGGGGAGCTGTTTTTT.

The chain uses TRBV19 and TRBJ1-1; D perhaps matches TRBD1 (5 bases). This CDR3 is built from 13 residues. V shed 6 bases and J shed 4 bases, with 12 bases lying between them. Germline-derived CDR1 and CDR2 are LNHDA and SQIVND (reference sequence). The CDR3 DNA reads as TGTGCCAGTAGCGCTACAGGAGCCACTGAAGCTTTCTTT. It translates to CASSATGATEAFF.

The rearrangement uses TRBV5-4 and TRBJ1-3; 7 bases map to TRBD1. There are 14 residues in the CDR3. In germline, CDR1 is SGHNT, CDR2 YYREEE (reference sequence). V lost 4 bases, J lost 2 bases, and 3 bases stayed unmatched. The CDR3 spells CASSRGTAGNTIYF. In DNA form, the CDR3 reads TGTGCCAGCAGCCGTGGGACAGCTGGAAACACCATATATTTT.

The chain has TRBV23-1 and TRBJ2-7, with D possibly TRBD2 on 5 matching bases. TRBV23-1 is placed among ORFs of uncertain function. CDR3 length: 13 amino acids. V dropped 8 bases and J dropped 2 bases, with 13 bases sitting between them. The CDR3 coding sequence is TGCGCCAGCGCTAAACGGGGAACCTACGAGCAGTACTTC. It translates to CASAKRGTYEQYF.

This clone occurred once. The V gene is TRBV5-8, the J gene TRBJ2-3; TRBD2 agrees at 10 bases. CDR3 length: 18 residues. V was pared by 0 bases and J by 0 bases, with 7 bases of the junction left unmatched. Per the germline V gene, CDR1 is SGHTS and CDR2 is YDEGEE. The CDR3 nucleotides read TGTGCCAGCAGCTTGGGACTAGCGGGCGGAATTAGCACAGATACGCAGTATTTT. This gives the protein CASSLGLAGGISTDTQYF.

This clone was recorded only once. This rearrangement joins TRBV11-3 to TRBJ1-3; D possibly corresponds to TRBD1 (6 bases). Trimming cost V 4 bases and J 1 base, with 8 bases left between them. Germline CDR1 SGHNT, CDR2 YENEEA. The CDR3 consists of 14 residues. The CDR3 sequence is CASSYTGSGNTIYF. The CDR3 nucleotides are TGTGCCAGCAGCTACACAGGGTCTGGAAACACCATATATTTT.

The V call is TRBV14, the J call TRBJ2-7; 9 nucleotides line up with TRBD2. This CDR3 has 15 amino acids. V lost 0 bases, J lost 5 bases, and 5 bases stayed unmatched. The germline CDR1 and CDR2 sequences are SGHDN and FVKESK. The chain's CDR3 is CASSQDPSGIDEQYF. The CDR3 region has the DNA TGTGCCAGCAGCCAAGATCCTAGCGGGATTGACGAGCAGTACTTC.